This entry concerns a single T cell receptor beta chain. Its target is not known. This sample was taken from a study of siplizumab effects on memory and regulatory T cells. There are 17 residues in the CDR3. V dropped 2 bases and J dropped 3 bases, with 19 bases sitting between them. Germline lookup yields CDR1 LGHNA and CDR2 YNFKEQ. TCR templates, roughly 10^5 per sample, were assayed. The assay was immunoSEQ multiplex PCR, and TCRdb's table has in-frame clones only and misses some. The top ten clones hold over 0.25% of a sample with over 85,000 clones, 94% of them seen once. Study outcomes and limitations: Naive T cells apparently outstripped memory cells in diversity and seemed major alloresponse contributors. Researchers could map only a minor fraction of alloreactive clones to unstimulated subsets.

The chain is built from TRBV4-2 and TRBJ1-2; no definite D call. The sequence was collected from a human donor in good health. The sequenced sample consisted of non-Treg CD4+ T cells sorted from blood. For the CDR3, the DNA is TGTGCCAGCAGCCAACTCAGCCTAACTGGGAGCCACTATGGCTACACCTTC. Protein product: CASSQLSLTGSHYGYTF.